The sequence of this T cell receptor (beta chain) was determined in a study of T cells in Graves' hyperthyroidism and ophthalmopathy. The CDR3 loop spans 16 amino acids. V lost 2 bases and J lost 7; bases outside the gene matches: 8. Germline V gene data show CDR1 as SGDLS and CDR2 as YYNGEE. Amplification targeted TCR beta CDR3 regions from RNA transcripts. A first-round RT-PCR of the TCR CDR3 used the HTBI primer set. MiXCR, run by TCRdb on the multiplex PCR reads, gives a single entry per CDR3 protein. The repertoire holds over 500,000 distinct CDR3 sequences, roughly 45% seen once, with around 47% in the top ten. This clonotype was observed at least ten times.

Specimen: peripheral blood or thyroid tissue (not recorded which). This TCR was recovered from an adult woman with Graves' disease, either hyperthyroidism or ophthalmopathy (not recorded which). This chain uses TRBV9 with TRBJ2-2; 10 bases match TRBD2. This CDR3 is CASSVKREGHVGELFF. The CDR3 coding sequence is TGTGCCAGCAGCGTCAAGCGGGAGGGCCATGTCGGGGAGCTGTTTTTT.